This record looks at one TCR beta chain sequence and its context. PCR involved 60 Vbeta and 13 Jbeta primers. Data came from immunoSEQ multiplex PCR; TCRdb stores just in-frame clones and leaves some out. The repertoire holds some 210,000 clones, with about four fifths as singletons. The entry originates in a study of cytomegalovirus exposure and HLA in healthy donors. Germline-derived CDR1 and CDR2 are SGHRS and YFSETQ. This CDR3 has 14 residues. Trimming pared 1 base from V and 7 bases from J, leaving 13 bases between. Sequencing was performed on PBMCs. The sequence was collected from a woman in her forties or fifties in good health and CMV-seropositive. The chain combines TRBV5-1 with TRBJ2-3; TRBD2 is a possible D gene (6 bases). CDR3 sequence: CASSLSEGLHTQYF. In nucleotides, the CDR3 is TGCGCCAGCAGCTTGTCGGAGGGGTTACATACGCAGTATTTT.